The next 17 T cell receptor beta chains were all read from a single sample in a study of T-cell memory formation after mild COVID-19. One entry per CDR3 protein, called by TCRdb with MiXCR from the 5' RACE reads. This sample has 190,000 or so distinct CDR3 sequences, with about 27% found just once. Specimen: PBMCs or a T cell subset sorted from them (not recorded which). These receptors were obtained from an adult woman who had mild COVID-19 (a few samples of this study predate the infection). Cell type and time point are not known.

This clonotype was seen a few times. This chain links TRBV11-2 with TRBJ2-7, with D tentatively TRBD1 (6 bases). The germline V gene has CDR1 SGHAT and CDR2 FQNNGV. The V end lost 5 bases, the J end lost 0 bases, and 14 bases lay between the germline ends. The CDR3 is made up of 15 amino acids. The CDR3 is CASSLDRYSSYEQYF. The CDR3 DNA reads TGTGCCAGCAGCCTCGACAGGTATAGCTCCTACGAGCAGTACTTC.

The chain recombines TRBV11-2 with TRBJ2-7, with 7 bases that match TRBD2. With 4 bases clipped from V and 0 bases from J, the junction kept 6 bases outside the gene matches. The germline V gene has CDR1 SGHAT and CDR2 FQNNGV. This CDR3 is built from 15 residues. The CDR3 coding sequence is TGTGCCAGCAGCTCGGGGGGAGGTTTCTCCTACGAGCAGTACTTC. Its translation: CASSSGGGFSYEQYF.

This clonotype has just a few counts. The chain employs TRBV2 and TRBJ2-5; a weak D match, TRBD2 (5 bases). V lost 3 bases to trimming and J lost 5 bases, with 10 bases between them. The CDR3 runs to 13 residues. Germline loops: CDR1 SNHLY, CDR2 FYNNEI. The CDR3 coding sequence is TGTGCCAGCAGTGAGAGTCCGGGGGAGACCCAGTACTTC. It codes for CASSESPGETQYF.

The chain has TRBV9 and TRBJ2-1; 7 bases line up with TRBD2. The CDR3 is made up of 16 amino acids. The V gene's germline CDR1 is SGDLS and CDR2 YYNGEE. V was clipped by 4 bases and J by 5 bases; unmatched bases: 12. CDR3 bases: TGTGCCAGCAGCCCCGGACTAGTAGCCCGGAACAATGAGCAGTTCTTC. Translation: CASSPGLVARNNEQFF.

This clonotype showed up just a few times. The chain has TRBV4-3 and TRBJ2-2; 13 bases map to TRBD2. In germline, CDR1 is LGHNA, CDR2 YSLEER. The CDR3 is 17 residues long. J lost 3 bases, V lost 1 base, and 2 bases had no gene match. The CDR3 is CASSQGLAGGDTGELFF. In DNA form, the CDR3 reads TGCGCCAGCAGCCAAGGACTAGCGGGAGGAGACACCGGGGAGCTGTTTTTT.

This chain connects TRBV15 to TRBJ1-5; D not resolved. Germline V gene data show CDR1 as LNHNV and CDR2 as YYDKDF (reference sequence). The CDR3 has 12 amino acids. Trimming removed 7 bases from V and 2 bases from J, with 6 bases in between. This CDR3 reads CATTSGNQPQHF. In DNA form, the CDR3 reads TGTGCCACCACAAGTGGCAATCAGCCCCAGCATTTT.

V and J are TRBV7-2 and TRBJ2-4; D gene uncertain. This CDR3 has 11 residues. V was pared by 4 bases and J by 7 bases, with 5 bases between. Germline-derived CDR1 and CDR2 are SGHTA and FQGNSA. CDR3 residues: CASSWGNIQYF. CDR3 nucleotide sequence: TGTGCCAGCAGCTGGGGTAACATTCAGTACTTC.

The rearrangement uses TRBV7-2 and TRBJ2-7; TRBD2 aligns across 8 bases. Germline trimming cut 1 base from V and 3 bases from J; bases unmatched to any gene: 8. The CDR3 totals 16 residues. CDR1 and CDR2 (germline): SGHTA, FQGNSA. CDR3 residues: CASSLGGLAADYEQYF. DNA for the CDR3: TGTGCCAGCAGCTTAGGAGGACTAGCAGCTGACTACGAGCAGTACTTC.

The chain uses TRBV7-8 and TRBJ2-3, with a weak D call TRBD1 (5 bases). Trimming removed 5 bases at V and 0 bases at J, with 12 bases between. The CDR3 runs to 15 residues. Germline V gene lookup returns CDR1 SGHVS and CDR2 FQNEAQ. The CDR3 loop reads CASSPPDRSTDTQYF. The CDR3 DNA reads as TGTGCCAGCAGCCCACCCGACAGAAGCACAGATACGCAGTATTTT.

This sequence joins TRBV29-1 and TRBJ2-5; D not resolved. CDR1 and CDR2 (germline): SQVTM, ANQGSEA. This CDR3 region has 12 residues. Trimming took 7 bases from V and 2 from J, leaving 11 bases between them. The CDR3 DNA is TGCAGCGCCCGGGTGGGACAAGAGACCCAGTACTTC. It translates to CSARVGQETQYF.

This clonotype has only a few counts. The chain links TRBV6-2 or TRBV6-3 to TRBJ2-1, with no clear D. The CDR3 runs to 13 residues. V was trimmed by 5 bases and J by 10 bases, leaving 15 bases between them. Per the germline V gene, CDR1 is MNHEY and CDR2 is SVGEGT. CDR3: CASSPSHYVEQFF. CDR3 DNA: TGTGCCAGCAGTCCCTCCCATTACGTAGAGCAGTTCTTC.

This chain joins TRBV7-9 and TRBJ2-3; D remains ambiguous. CDR1 and CDR2 (germline): SEHNR, FQNEAQ (reference sequence). The CDR3 has 14 amino acids. V was trimmed by 2 bases and J by 4 bases, leaving 10 bases between them. CDR3 coding DNA: TGTGCCAGCAGCTTAATTCGGCAGCCAGATACGCAGTATTTT. Protein product: CASSLIRQPDTQYF.

A single count supports this clonotype. This chain connects TRBV20-1 to TRBJ2-7; TRBD1 aligns across 10 bases. Looked up from germline, CDR1 is DFQATT and CDR2 is SNEGSKA (reference sequence). This CDR3 contains 17 residues. V lost 6 bases, J lost 3 bases, and 17 bases stayed unmatched. In nucleotides, the CDR3 is TGCAGTGCCCCACCGGGACAGGGGAAAAGGGCCCACTACGAGCAGTACTTC. This sequence encodes CSAPPGQGKRAHYEQYF.

J is TRBJ2-1 and V is TRBV7-9; D unresolved. Per the germline V gene, CDR1 is SEHNR and CDR2 is FQNEAQ (reference sequence). The V gene lost 3 bases and the J gene lost 8 bases, with 8 bases spanning the gap. The CDR3 runs 12 residues. The CDR3 nucleotides read TGTGCCAGCAGCTTCTTCGGTTATGAGCAGTTCTTC. It encodes CASSFFGYEQFF.

The table lists this clonotype with a few counts. The chain uses TRBV29-1 and TRBJ1-2, with a tentative D call TRBD1 (6 bases). The V end lost 2 bases, the J end lost 7 bases, and 11 bases lay between the germline ends. Per the germline V gene, CDR1 is SQVTM and CDR2 is ANQGSEA. The CDR3 spans 12 residues. The CDR3 loop reads CSVETGPAGYTF. As DNA, the CDR3 is TGCAGCGTTGAAACAGGGCCGGCTGGCTACACCTTC.

The gene calls are TRBV2 and TRBJ2-2; D perhaps matches TRBD1 (5 bases). V was pared by 8 bases and J by 2 bases, with 9 bases between. Germline V lookup: CDR1 SNHLY, CDR2 FYNNEI. This CDR3 region has 13 residues. The CDR3: CASGADNTGELFF. DNA for the CDR3: TGTGCCAGCGGGGCAGATAACACCGGGGAGCTGTTTTTT. The full variable domain, its missing parts supplied by reference TRBV2 and TRBJ2-2, is EPEVTQTPSHQVTQMGQEVILRCVPISNHLYFYWYRQILGQKVEFLVSFYNNEISEKSEIFDDQFSVERPDGSNFTLKIRSTKLEDSAMYFCASGADNTGELFFGEGSRLTVL.

In its sample, this clonotype was seen once. This sequence joins TRBV19 and TRBJ2-2; D unresolved. V dropped 4 bases and J dropped 5 bases, with 8 bases sitting between them. This CDR3 has 13 residues. Per the germline V gene, CDR1 is LNHDA and CDR2 is SQIVND (reference sequence). CDR3 DNA: TGTGCCAGTAGTACTGAGAAAACCGGGGAGCTGTTTTTT. It is translated as CASSTEKTGELFF.